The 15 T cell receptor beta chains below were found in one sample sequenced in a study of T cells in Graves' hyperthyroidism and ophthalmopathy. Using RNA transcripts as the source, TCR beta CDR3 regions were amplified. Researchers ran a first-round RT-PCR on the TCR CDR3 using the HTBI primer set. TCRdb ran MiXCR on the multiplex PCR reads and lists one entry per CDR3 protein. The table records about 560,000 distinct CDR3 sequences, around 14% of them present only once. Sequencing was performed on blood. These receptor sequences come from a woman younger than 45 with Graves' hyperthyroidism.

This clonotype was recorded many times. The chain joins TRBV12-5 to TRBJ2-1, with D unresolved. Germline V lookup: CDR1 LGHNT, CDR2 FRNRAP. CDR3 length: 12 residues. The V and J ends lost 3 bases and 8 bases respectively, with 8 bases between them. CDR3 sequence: CASGLITDEQFF. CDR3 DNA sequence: TGTGCTAGTGGTTTAATTACCGATGAGCAGTTCTTC.

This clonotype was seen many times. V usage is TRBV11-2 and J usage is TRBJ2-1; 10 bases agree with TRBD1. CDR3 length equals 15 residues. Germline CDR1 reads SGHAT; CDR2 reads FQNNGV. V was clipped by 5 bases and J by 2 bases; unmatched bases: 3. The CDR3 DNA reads TGTGCCAGCAGCCAGGGACAGGGGACCTACAATGAGCAGTTCTTC. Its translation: CASSQGQGTYNEQFF. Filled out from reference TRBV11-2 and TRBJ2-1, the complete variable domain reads EAGVAQSPRYKIIEKRQSVAFWCNPISGHATLYWYQQILGQGPKLLIQFQNNGVVDDSQLPKDRFSAERLKGVDSTLKIQPAKLEDSAVYLCASSQGQGTYNEQFFGPGTRLTVL.

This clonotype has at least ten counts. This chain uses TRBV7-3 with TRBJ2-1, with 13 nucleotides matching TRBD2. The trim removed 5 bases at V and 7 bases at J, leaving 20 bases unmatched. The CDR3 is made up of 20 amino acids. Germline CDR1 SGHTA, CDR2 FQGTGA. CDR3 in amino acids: CASSPSWTSGSNYRGNEQFF. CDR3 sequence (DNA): TGTGCCAGCAGCCCGTCCTGGACTAGCGGGAGCAATTATCGTGGGAATGAGCAGTTCTTC.

The CDR3: CANENPFWTGGLAGFVQNSIQYF. The CDR3 DNA follows: TGTGCCAACGAAAACCCCTTTTGGACAGGGGGACTAGCGGGATTCGTCCAAAATAGCATTCAGTACTTC. The chain uses TRBV7-3 and TRBJ2-4; 13 bases map to TRBD2. V lost 10 bases, J lost 9 bases, and 36 bases stayed unmatched. This CDR3 contains 23 residues. CDR1 and CDR2 (germline): SGHTA, FQGTGA.

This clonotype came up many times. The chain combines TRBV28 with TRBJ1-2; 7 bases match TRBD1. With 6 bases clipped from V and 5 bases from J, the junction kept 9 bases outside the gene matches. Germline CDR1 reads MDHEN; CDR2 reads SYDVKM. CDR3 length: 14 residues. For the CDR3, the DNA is TGTGCCAGCAGCCTTATGCAGGGGGTTTATGGCTACACCTTC. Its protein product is CASSLMQGVYGYTF.

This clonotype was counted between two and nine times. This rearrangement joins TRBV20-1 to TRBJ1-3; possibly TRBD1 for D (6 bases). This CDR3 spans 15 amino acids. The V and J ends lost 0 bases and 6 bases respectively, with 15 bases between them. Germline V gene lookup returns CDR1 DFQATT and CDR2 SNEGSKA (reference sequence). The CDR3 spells CSARDSRTVLNTIYF. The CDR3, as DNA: TGCAGTGCTAGAGATTCCAGGACAGTCCTAAACACCATATATTTT.

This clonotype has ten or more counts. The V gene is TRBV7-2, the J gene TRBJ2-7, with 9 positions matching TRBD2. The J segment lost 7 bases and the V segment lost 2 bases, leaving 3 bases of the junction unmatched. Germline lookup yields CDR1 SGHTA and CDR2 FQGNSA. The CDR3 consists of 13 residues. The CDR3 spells CASSLLAGQEQYF. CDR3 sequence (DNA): TGTGCCAGCAGCTTACTAGCGGGACAGGAGCAGTACTTC.

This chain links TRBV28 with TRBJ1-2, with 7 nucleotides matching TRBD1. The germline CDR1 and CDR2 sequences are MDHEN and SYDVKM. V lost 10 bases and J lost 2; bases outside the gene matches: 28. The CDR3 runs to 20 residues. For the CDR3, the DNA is TGTGCCATAGATTCCCTCAAGAGGCCGATCACTTCCAGGGGGAACTATGGCTACACCTTC. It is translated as CAIDSLKRPITSRGNYGYTF.

CDR3 DNA sequence: TGCGCCAGCAGCCAAGCAAGGCTAGCGGGAGGTCGCACCGGGGAGCTGTTTTTT. Its translation is CASSQARLAGGRTGELFF. This chain links TRBV4-1 with TRBJ2-2, with 11 bases aligning to TRBD2. Trimming took 1 base from V and 4 from J; bases not matched to a gene: 8. CDR1 MGHRA and CDR2 YSYEKL come from the germline V gene. The CDR3 loop spans 18 amino acids.

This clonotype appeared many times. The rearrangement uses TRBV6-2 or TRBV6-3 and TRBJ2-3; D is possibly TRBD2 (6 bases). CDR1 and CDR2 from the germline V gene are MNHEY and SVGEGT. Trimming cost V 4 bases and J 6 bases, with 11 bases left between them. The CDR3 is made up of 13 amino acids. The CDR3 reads CASSWRDFDTQYF. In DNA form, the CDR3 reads TGTGCCAGCAGTTGGCGGGACTTCGATACGCAGTATTTT.

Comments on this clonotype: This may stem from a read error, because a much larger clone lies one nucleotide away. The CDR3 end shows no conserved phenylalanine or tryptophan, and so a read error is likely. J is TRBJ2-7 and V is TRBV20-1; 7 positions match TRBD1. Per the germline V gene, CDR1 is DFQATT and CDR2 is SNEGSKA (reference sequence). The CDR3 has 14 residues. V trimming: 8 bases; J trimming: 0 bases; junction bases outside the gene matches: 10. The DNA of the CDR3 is TGCAGTAGCGCCGCGACAGGGTCCTCCTACGAGCAGTACCTC. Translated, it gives CSSAATGSSYEQYL.

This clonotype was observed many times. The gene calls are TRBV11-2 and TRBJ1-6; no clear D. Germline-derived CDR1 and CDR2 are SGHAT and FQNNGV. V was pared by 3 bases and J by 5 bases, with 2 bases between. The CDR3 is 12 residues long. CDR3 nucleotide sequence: TGTGCCAGCAGCTTTGATAATTCACCCCTCCACTTT. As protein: CASSFDNSPLHF.

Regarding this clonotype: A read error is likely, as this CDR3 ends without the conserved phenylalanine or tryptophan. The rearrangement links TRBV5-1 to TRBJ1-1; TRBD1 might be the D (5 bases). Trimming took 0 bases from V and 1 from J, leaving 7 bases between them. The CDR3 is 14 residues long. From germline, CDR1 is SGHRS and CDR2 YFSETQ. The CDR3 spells CASSLEGSNTEAFS. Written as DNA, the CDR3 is TGCGCCAGCAGCTTGGAGGGGTCGAACACTGAAGCTTTCTCT.

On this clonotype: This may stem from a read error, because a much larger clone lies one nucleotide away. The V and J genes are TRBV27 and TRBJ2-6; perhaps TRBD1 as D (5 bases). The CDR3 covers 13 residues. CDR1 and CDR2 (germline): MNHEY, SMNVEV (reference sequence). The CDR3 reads CASSLTGANVQTF. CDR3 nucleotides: TGTGCCAGCAGTTTAACTGGGGCCAACGTCCAGACTTTC.

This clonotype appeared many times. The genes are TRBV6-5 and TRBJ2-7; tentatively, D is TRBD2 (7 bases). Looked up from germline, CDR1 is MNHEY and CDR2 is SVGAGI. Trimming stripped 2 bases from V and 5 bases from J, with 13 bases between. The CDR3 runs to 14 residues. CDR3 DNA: TGTGCCAGCAGTTACGTGGCGGGGGCCCACGAGCAGTACTTC. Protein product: CASSYVAGAHEQYF.